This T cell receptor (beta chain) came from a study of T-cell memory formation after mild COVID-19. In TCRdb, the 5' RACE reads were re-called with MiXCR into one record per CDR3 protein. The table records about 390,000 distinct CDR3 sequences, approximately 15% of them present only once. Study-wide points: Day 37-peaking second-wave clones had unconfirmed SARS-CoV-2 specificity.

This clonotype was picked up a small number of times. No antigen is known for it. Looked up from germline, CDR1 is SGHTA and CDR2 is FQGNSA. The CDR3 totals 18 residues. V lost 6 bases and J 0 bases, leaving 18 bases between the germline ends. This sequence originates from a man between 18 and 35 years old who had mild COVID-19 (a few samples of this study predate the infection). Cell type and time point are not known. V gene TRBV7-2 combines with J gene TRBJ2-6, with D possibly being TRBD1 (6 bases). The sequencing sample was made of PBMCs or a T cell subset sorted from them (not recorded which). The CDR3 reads CASSLQGVSSSGANVLTF. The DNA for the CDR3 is TGTGCCAGCAGTCTACAGGGCGTTTCAAGCTCTGGGGCCAACGTCCTGACTTTC. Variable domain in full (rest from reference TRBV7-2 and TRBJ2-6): GAGVSQSPSNKVTEKGKDVELRCDPISGHTALYWYRQSLGQGLEFLIYFQGNSAPDKSGLPSDRFSAERTGGSVSTLTIQRTQQEDSAVYLCASSLQGVSSSGANVLTFGAGSRLTVL.